This TCR beta chain was sequenced in a study of T cell responses to AZD1222 COVID-19 vaccine. V shed 4 bases and J shed 2 bases, with 9 bases lying between them. The CDR3 length is 13 residues. CDR1 and CDR2 from the germline V gene are MGHDK and SYGVNS. The repertoire was sequenced with immunoSEQ multiplex PCR; TCRdb's copy has only in-frame clones and lacks some. The sample shows about 140,000 clones, roughly 92% of them seen only once. The specimen was peripheral blood, collected on day 0 of AZD1222 vaccination. This TCR derives from an adult in good health. This chain uses TRBV25-1 with TRBJ2-7; TRBD1 is a possible D gene (6 bases). CDR3 in DNA: TGTGCCAGCAGTGTAACAGGGACCTACGAGCAGTACTTC. This codes for CASSVTGTYEQYF.